This T cell receptor (beta chain) stems from a study of OX40 agonist ivuxolimab in advanced cancers. Study background: Earlier anti-PD-1, anti-PD-L1 or anti-CTLA-4 therapy was permitted; less than 50% had received some.

The CDR3 totals 15 residues. V gave up 8 bases and J gave up 4 bases; unmatched junction bases: 9. CDR1 is SNHLY and CDR2 is FYNNEI in the germline V gene. Measured with immunoSEQ multiplex PCR; TCRdb has only the in-frame clones, and not every one. The profile shows about 70,000 clones, around 90% of them singletons. The sequencing used CD4+ or CD8+ T cells sorted from blood, collected in a trial of the OX40 agonist ivuxolimab. The clonotype was recovered from an adult with an advanced solid tumor such as melanoma, head and neck, liver or kidney cancer. The V and J genes are TRBV2 and TRBJ2-5; 11 bases are a match to TRBD2. This chain's CDR3 is CASRVFTSGGETQYF. In DNA, the CDR3 is TGTGCCAGCCGGGTCTTCACTAGCGGGGGAGAGACCCAGTACTTC.